This TCR beta chain is from a study of CD8 T cells in ankylosing spondylitis. Whole-study findings and limits: CD8+ by phenotype, disease-linked clones were relatively rare in peripheral blood.

A single record per CDR3 protein comes from TCRdb applying MiXCR to the 5' RACE reads. This table has hundreds of thousands of distinct CDR3 sequences, 20% to 30% appearing once. About this clonotype: Its specificity is not known.

The sequenced sample consisted of blood, either unsorted or a sorted T cell fraction (not recorded which). The source is a male donor with ankylosing spondylitis or in good health (not recorded which).

CDR3 in DNA: TGCAGCTACTTGGGAGGGCAGGTCCCCGATACGCAGTATTTT. Its translation: CSYLGGQVPDTQYF. J is TRBJ2-3 and V is TRBV20-1; 7 bases are shared with TRBD2. The CDR3 is 14 amino acids. Germline assignment: CDR1 DFQATT and CDR2 SNEGSKA (reference sequence).